A selection of T cell receptor beta chains follows, all from one sample in a study of T cells in Graves' hyperthyroidism and ophthalmopathy. TCRdb analysed the multiplex PCR reads with MiXCR anew, one entry per CDR3 protein. The repertoire holds under 600,000 distinct CDR3 sequences, with around 15% as singletons. Sequenced input: blood. All receptors come from a woman in her 40s with Graves' ophthalmopathy. CDR3s include the opening cysteine and the closing phenylalanine or tryptophan. D genes are given only for firm matches. Clone size appears in some rows only: once, few, many, or a class for an expanded clone.

15	few	.	TRBV27	TRBJ2-5	TGTGCCAGCAGTTTAACATACCCTCTCCAAGAGACCCAGTACTTC	CASSLTYPLQETQYF
14	many	.	TRBV5-1	TRBJ2-1	TGCGCCAGCAGCCCGGCCCTTGGGCACAATGAGCAGTTCTTC	CASSPALGHNEQFF
14	.	TRBD1	TRBV10-3	TRBJ1-2	TGTGCCATCACCGATAGAGGACAGGACTATGGCTACACCTTC	CAITDRGQDYGYTF
15	once	TRBD1	TRBV20-1	TRBJ2-7	TGCAGTGCTAGAGATCGGCCAGGGGGCGGCTACGAGCAGTACTTC	CSARDRPGGGYEQYF
17	few	TRBD1	TRBV7-8	TRBJ1-4	TGTGCCAGCAGCTTAGGGACAGGGGGCGCCGGTAATGAAAAACTGTTTTTT	CASSLGTGGAGNEKLFF
15	many	.	TRBV7-2	TRBJ2-1	TGTGCCAGCAGGTGGGGAGCGGAACCCCGGGGTGAGCAGTTCTTC	CASRWGAEPRGEQFF
12	.	TRBD1	TRBV28	TRBJ2-7	TGTGCCAGCAGACAGGGGTCCTGGGAGCAGTACTTC	CASRQGSWEQYF
16	.	.	TRBV15	TRBJ2-6	TGTGCCACCAGCGCCCCCGTTGTCCCTGGGGCCAACGTCCTGACTTTC	CATSAPVVPGANVLTF
15	many	.	TRBV20-1	TRBJ2-1	TGCAGTGCTAGAGTTGGGCCAAGCTCCTACAATGAGCAGTTCTTC	CSARVGPSSYNEQFF
18	few	.	TRBV12-3/TRBV12-4	TRBJ2-1	TGTGCCAGCACCCCGGGAACACACTTCCAGAGCTCCTACAATGAGCAGTTCTTC	CASTPGTHFQSSYNEQFF
13	few	TRBD2	TRBV19	TRBJ2-5	TGTGCCAGTAGTATACAGCGGGAGGAGACCCAGTACTTC	CASSIQREETQYF
15	.	.	TRBV13	TRBJ1-2	TGTGCCAGCAGCCCCAGTATGGGGGCGAAGGGTGGCTACACCTTC	CASSPSMGAKGGYTF
16	.	TRBD2	TRBV2	TRBJ2-1	TGTGCCGGCTATGAGCGGGGGGGCCTCTCCTACAATGAGCAGTTCTTC	CAGYERGGLSYNEQFF
12	many	.	TRBV12-3/TRBV12-4	TRBJ2-3	TGTGCCAGCAGCCACAACTGGGATACGCAGTATTTT	CASSHNWDTQYF
15	many	.	TRBV27	TRBJ2-4	TGTGCCAGCAGTTCTTTGAGGGATGCCAAAAACATTCAGTACTTC	CASSSLRDAKNIQYF
12	many	.	TRBV3-1	TRBJ2-1	TGTGCCAGCAGCTCGGGACAACTGGAGCAGTTCTTC	CASSSGQLEQFF
16	many	.	TRBV10-3	TRBJ1-6	TGTGCCATCAGTGATTGGGGGGCGCTTAATAATTCACCCCTCCACTTT	CAISDWGALNNSPLHF
13	many	.	TRBV20-1	TRBJ1-2	TGCAGTGCTAGAGTGCAGGAAAACTATGGCTACACCTTC	CSARVQENYGYTF
19	few	TRBD2	TRBV29-1	TRBJ2-3	TGCAGCGTTGAAGACCCAAAAGGAACTCTGGGACTAGGATGGGATACGCAGTATTTT	CSVEDPKGTLGLGWDTQYF
12	many	TRBD1	TRBV29-1	TRBJ1-4	TGCAGCGCGCGGGACAGGGCGGATAAACTGTTTTTT	CSARDRADKLFF
15	.	.	TRBV12-3/TRBV12-4	TRBJ2-2	TGTGCCAGCAGTTTTAGGGGGGGCAGGACCGGGGAGCTGTTTTTT	CASSFRGGRTGELFF
12	many	.	TRBV3-1	TRBJ2-1	TGTGCCAGCAGCCAAGATCTCAATGAGCAGTTCTTC	CASSQDLNEQFF
14	many	.	TRBV7-2	TRBJ1-6	TGTGCCAGCACCGTTGGAGGACCCAATTCACCCCTCCACTTT	CASTVGGPNSPLHF
14	many	.	TRBV7-8	TRBJ2-3	TGTGCCAGCAGCTTAGCCGAGAGCACAGATACGCAGTATTTT	CASSLAESTDTQYF
14	.	.	TRBV6-5	TRBJ2-7	TGTGCCAGCAGTTACTCGGGGATTTCCTACGAGCAGTACTTC	CASSYSGISYEQYF
12	many	.	TRBV6-1	TRBJ1-1	TGTGCCAGCAGTAAAGTGAACACTGAAGCTTTCTTT	CASSKVNTEAFF
17	many	TRBD2	TRBV11-2	TRBJ2-7	TGTGCCAGCAGCTTAGGGCCGGCGGGAGGCCCATCCTACGAGCAGTACTTC	CASSLGPAGGPSYEQYF
15	.	.	TRBV4-1	TRBJ2-6	TGCGCCAGCAGCCAGCCCGGACGGGGGGCCAACGTCCTGACTTTC	CASSQPGRGANVLTF
14	few	TRBD1	TRBV5-4	TRBJ2-7	TGTGCCAGCAGTACGGACAGGGGATCCTACGAGCAGTACTTC	CASSTDRGSYEQYF
15	many	TRBD1	TRBV5-1	TRBJ1-4	TGCGCCAGCAGTCCATGGGACAGCGATAATGAAAAACTGTTTTTT	CASSPWDSDNEKLFF
13	few	.	TRBV27	TRBJ1-1	TGTGCCAGCAGTATCCAGGGTTTTACTGAAGCTTTCTTT	CASSIQGFTEAFF
16	few	TRBD2	TRBV12-3/TRBV12-4	TRBJ2-1	TGTGCCAGCAGTTCTTCAGCGGGAGGCTCGATAAATGAGCAGTTCTTC	CASSSSAGGSINEQFF
14	few	TRBD2	TRBV12-3/TRBV12-4	TRBJ2-7	TGTGCCAGCAGTTTCCTAGAGACTAGCGGCGAGCAGTACTTC	CASSFLETSGEQYF
16	.	.	TRBV12-3/TRBV12-4	TRBJ1-3	TGTGCCAGCAGCCCGCTCGCTCTGGCGGCTGGAAACACCATATATTTT	CASSPLALAAGNTIYF
15	.	TRBD1	TRBV28	TRBJ1-5	TGTGCCAGCAGTTCGGAACAGGGGGCCTTTAAGCCCCAGCATTTT	CASSSEQGAFKPQHF
12	many	.	TRBV28	TRBJ2-7	TGTGCCAGCAGACGGGCCCCCTACGAGCAGTACTTC	CASRRAPYEQYF